This TCR beta chain was found in a study of shared clonotypes between healthy human individuals. The study drew all its donors from Caucasian adults living in Nashville, Tennessee. V shed 6 bases and J shed 0 bases, with 9 bases lying between them. CDR1 is SQVTM, CDR2 ANQGSEA, per germline. This CDR3 comprises 13 residues. At deep level, the assay was performed. Evenly divided among several immunoSEQ plates was the genomic DNA of each subset. Clones were read by immunoSEQ multiplex PCR, and TCRdb kept only the in-frame ones, dropping some. The sample lists fewer than 600,000 clones, about four fifths occurring once.

What was sequenced was PBMCs. This sequence originates from a woman in her 40s in good health. Some clones in this sample may be carry-over from other donors' samples. J is TRBJ2-1 and V is TRBV29-1, with D unresolved. The CDR3 sequence: CSVAESSYNEQFF. CDR3 in DNA: TGCAGCGTCGCGGAAAGCTCCTACAATGAGCAGTTCTTC.